This T cell receptor (beta chain) was documented in a study of regulatory T cells in long-lasting Graves disease. About the study: Persistence in Graves' disease denoted antithyroid drug use beyond 5 years alongside positive TSH receptor antibodies. Whole-study results and caveats: Examination was confined to peripheral blood, excluding thyroid tissue. Favored gene segments in persistent disease were TRBV28, TRBJ1-2 and TRBJ2-5.

Of note for this clonotype: Its antigen is unidentified.

Sample time point: persistent/refractory GD, antithyroid drugs over 5 years with positive TRAb. The TCR library used RNA extracted from PBMCs. EDTA tubes collected 7.5 to 9.5 milliliters of peripheral blood. Arm-PCR of CDR3 regions and iRepertoire HTBI primers were used to build TCR beta libraries. MiXCR was run by TCRdb on the multiplex PCR reads, yielding one entry per CDR3 protein. Of some 430,000 distinct CDR3 sequences detected, 20% to 25% appear once; the ten largest clones hold about 6.6%. This CDR3 is 18 amino acids long. The germline V gene encodes CDR1 MDHEN and CDR2 SYDVKM. J was trimmed by 7 bases and V by 5 bases; bases with no gene match: 20.

The material sequenced was peripheral blood mononuclear cells (PBMCs), taken when the disease was refractory, from a patient treated with antithyroid drugs. This TCR derives from a female donor with Graves disease. The chain is built from TRBV28 and TRBJ2-1; 7 bases agree with TRBD1. CDR3 coding DNA: TGTGCCAGCAGTGCATTAATTCGACAGGACAGGTGGCAGAATGAGCAGTTCTTC. This encodes CASSALIRQDRWQNEQFF.